The entry below gives a single T cell receptor (beta chain) sequence along with its context. Its antigen is still unknown. This record comes from a study of T cell responses to AZD1222 COVID-19 vaccine. Germline V CDR1 and CDR2: GTSNPN, SVGIG (reference sequence). Trimming stripped 0 bases from V and 2 bases from J, with 7 bases between. This CDR3 has 13 amino acids. Notes on the study in general: Possibly, clonal diversity was underestimated; donors were largely white British and included more females.

Only in-frame clones appear in the TCRdb table, and some are missing; sequencing was by immunoSEQ multiplex PCR. The repertoire includes around 62,000 clones, around 90% of them detected once, and around 5% sits in the top ten. The chain links TRBV30 to TRBJ1-2; D is unresolved. This receptor was obtained from an adult in good health. The source material was peripheral blood, sampled on day 0 of AZD1222 vaccination. The CDR3 loop reads CAWSVRANYGYTF. The CDR3 coding sequence is TGTGCCTGGAGTGTAAGAGCGAACTATGGCTACACCTTC.